The 20 T cell receptor beta chains below were found in one sample sequenced in a study of cytomegalovirus exposure and HLA in healthy donors. PCR involved 60 Vbeta and 13 Jbeta primers. Assay: immunoSEQ multiplex PCR; the TCRdb copy retains only in-frame clones and omits some. With about 49,000 clones in the sample, the ten largest clones hold approximately 13%. Input material: PBMCs. The receptors come from a man aged 18 to 29 in good health and CMV-seropositive.

A remark on this clone: Germline and junction disagree at one end, which may indicate a read error. This same CDR3 is encoded by further DNA sequences in the sample. This sequence joins TRBV28 and TRBJ1-1, with TRBD1 matching 9 bases. The CDR3 extends over 12 amino acids. Germline V CDR1 and CDR2: MDHEN, SYDVKM. In DNA, the CDR3 is TGTGCCATCGGGGGACAGGGCACTGAGGCTTTCTTT. It yields the protein CAIGGQGTEAFF.

V is TRBV5-4 and J is TRBJ1-6; 9 bases line up with TRBD1. V trimming: 4 bases; J trimming: 7 bases; junction bases outside the gene matches: 6. The CDR3 length is 15 residues. Germline CDR1 is SGHNT and CDR2 is YYREEE (reference sequence). Here the CDR3 DNA reads TGTGCCAGCAGCCTACAGGGGGCGCGGAATTCACCCCTCCACTTT. Protein: CASSLQGARNSPLHF.

This chain links TRBV4-1 with TRBJ2-2, with 11 bases matching TRBD2. Germline V lookup: CDR1 MGHRA, CDR2 YSYEKL. V trimming: 4 bases; J trimming: 4 bases; junction bases outside the gene matches: 11. The length of the CDR3 is 18 residues. CDR3 nucleotides: TGCGCCAGCAGCCTTTGGCCGCTAGCGGGAGGACTCACCGGGGAGCTGTTTTTT. Translation gives CASSLWPLAGGLTGELFF.

The chain has TRBV27 and TRBJ1-2; TRBD1 matches 8 bases. Germline V lookup: CDR1 MNHEY, CDR2 SMNVEV (reference sequence). The CDR3 is 14 residues long. Trimming at V came to 0 bases and at J to 5 bases, leaving 2 bases not matched to a gene. Here the CDR3 reads CASSLSRQGYGYTF. DNA of the CDR3: TGTGCCAGCAGTTTATCGAGACAGGGGTATGGCTACACCTTC.

The DNA of the CDR3 is TGTGCCAGCAGCGTAGCTTCCCAGGGTGGTGAAAAACTGTTTTTT. Protein product: CASSVASQGGEKLFF. The V call is TRBV9, the J call TRBJ1-4; maybe TRBD1 (5 bases). Per germline, CDR1 SGDLS and CDR2 YYNGEE. V shed 0 bases and J shed 7 bases, with 13 bases lying between them. CDR3 length: 15 residues.

This chain links TRBV11-2 with TRBJ1-2; 12 bases are shared with TRBD1. The CDR3 has 18 amino acids. The junction had 18 bases not matched to a gene; V was cut back by 3 bases and J by 10 bases. The V gene's germline CDR1 is SGHAT and CDR2 FQNNGV. CDR3 DNA: TGTGCCAGCAGCTTCCCGGGACAGGGGGCGCAATCGACTAGTGCCTACACCTTC. The encoded protein is CASSFPGQGAQSTSAYTF.

The rearrangement joins TRBV2 to TRBJ2-2; no clear D gene. V lost 4 bases to trimming and J lost 2 bases, with 8 bases between them. This CDR3 spans 14 amino acids. In germline, CDR1 is SNHLY, CDR2 FYNNEI. This CDR3 is CASSGSDNTGELFF. The CDR3 nucleotides read TGTGCCAGCAGTGGTAGTGATAACACCGGGGAGCTGTTTTTT.

The chain carries TRBV11-1 and TRBJ2-2; possibly TRBD2 for D (7 bases). V was pared by 2 bases and J by 4 bases, with 11 bases between. This CDR3 is 15 amino acids long. CDR1 and CDR2 (germline): SGHAT, FQDESV (reference sequence). DNA of the CDR3: TGTGCCAGCAGCTTAAACGGGGGGCGCACCGGGGAGCTGTTTTTT. It translates to CASSLNGGRTGELFF.

This sequence joins TRBV7-7 and TRBJ2-1; weak D call: TRBD1 (6 bases). Germline V gene sequence: CDR1 SSHAT, CDR2 FNYEAQ (reference sequence). CDR3 size: 15 residues. Trimming left V 5 bases short and J 5 bases short, with 16 bases between. CDR3 nucleotide sequence: TGTGCCAGCAGCCAGGACAGCGAAGCAAACAATGAGCAGTTCTTC. Translating gives CASSQDSEANNEQFF.

This chain links TRBV5-6 with TRBJ2-7; no firm D call. The V end lost 1 base, the J end lost 2 bases, and 10 bases lay between the germline ends. The germline gives CDR1 SGHDT, CDR2 YYEEEE. The length of the CDR3 is 14 residues. CDR3 sequence: CASSLMLKPYEQYF. CDR3 nucleotides: TGTGCCAGCAGCTTGATGCTGAAGCCCTACGAGCAGTACTTC.

The rearrangement joins TRBV28 to TRBJ1-5; no clear D. There are 12 residues in the CDR3. Trimming stripped 3 bases from V and 5 bases from J, with 5 bases between. Germline CDR1 and CDR2: MDHEN and SYDVKM. CDR3 DNA: TGTGCCAGCAGTTTTGAGGATCAGCCCCAGCATTTT. Protein: CASSFEDQPQHF.

V usage is TRBV28 and J usage is TRBJ1-4; no clear D gene. There are 12 residues in the CDR3. Germline V lookup: CDR1 MDHEN, CDR2 SYDVKM. Trimming removed 6 bases at V and 2 bases at J, with 4 bases between. The CDR3 spells CASRSTNEKLFF. CDR3 nucleotides: TGTGCCAGCAGGAGTACTAATGAAAAACTGTTTTTT.

The chain joins TRBV18 to TRBJ2-7, with TRBD2 matching 11 bases. The CDR3 runs 15 residues. Looked up from germline, CDR1 is KGHSH and CDR2 is LQKENI. V lost 0 bases to trimming and J lost 4 bases; unmatched junction nucleotides: 2. The CDR3 is CASSPPLAGGYEQYF. The CDR3 nucleotides read TGTGCCAGCTCACCACCGCTAGCGGGAGGATACGAGCAGTACTTC. Using reference TRBV18 and TRBJ2-7 for the parts outside the CDR3, the full variable domain is NAGVMQNPRHLVRRRGQEARLRCSPMKGHSHVYWYRQLPEEGLKFMVYLQKENIIDESGMPKERFSAEFPKEGPSILRIQQVVRGDSAAYFCASSPPLAGGYEQYFGPGTRLTVT.

This chain connects TRBV2 to TRBJ2-5; D is perhaps TRBD2 (6 bases). The germline CDR1 and CDR2 sequences are SNHLY and FYNNEI. This CDR3 spans 15 amino acids. The ends were cut back, 6 bases at V and 4 bases at J, with 18 bases in the middle. CDR3 residues: CASRGPEASVETQYF. The CDR3 nucleotides read TGTGCCAGCAGGGGCCCCGAGGCTAGCGTAGAGACCCAGTACTTC.

J is TRBJ2-1 and V is TRBV7-3; D gene ambiguous. Trimming took off 2 bases at V and 2 bases at J, with 13 bases between the two ends. The CDR3 contains 16 residues. Looked up from germline, CDR1 is SGHTA and CDR2 is FQGTGA. For the CDR3, the DNA is TGTGCCAGCAGCTTACACAGCTCGAGCACCTACAATGAGCAGTTCTTC. It codes for CASSLHSSSTYNEQFF.

The chain carries TRBV30 and TRBJ1-1; D not certain. Germline CDR1 is GTSNPN and CDR2 is SVGIG (reference sequence). This CDR3 is 13 amino acids long. The V end was cut by 6 bases, the J end by 4 bases, with 15 bases between. The DNA of the CDR3 is TGTGCCTGTTGTAGTCTCCGGAGCACTGAAGCTTTCTTT. Protein: CACCSLRSTEAFF.

The rearrangement links TRBV6-1 to TRBJ2-7, with 9 bases fitting TRBD2. Germline lookup yields CDR1 MNHNS and CDR2 SASEGT. J gave up 4 bases and V 3 bases, and 4 bases lay outside the gene matches. The CDR3 is 14 residues long. CDR3 region: CASSDGREGYEQYF. DNA of the CDR3: TGTGCCAGCAGTGATGGGCGGGAGGGATACGAGCAGTACTTC.

V is TRBV6-5 and J is TRBJ1-4; 10 nucleotides agree with TRBD1. Germline V gene data show CDR1 as MNHEY and CDR2 as SVGAGI. The CDR3 contains 16 residues. V lost 5 bases and J lost 9; bases outside the gene matches: 12. The CDR3 coding sequence is TGTGCCAGCAGTAACTTACCGGGACAGGGGACCCAAAAACTGTTTTTT. Amino acids: CASSNLPGQGTQKLFF.

The V call is TRBV6-1, the J call TRBJ2-7, with 7 bases matching TRBD1. The V and J ends lost 11 bases and 4 bases, in that order; junction bases with no gene match: 8. Germline CDR1 and CDR2: MNHNS and SASEGT. The CDR3 sequence is 12 residues long. The CDR3 DNA follows: TGTGCCTCCACGACAGGGTCGTACGAGCAGTACTTC. Its protein product is CASTTGSYEQYF.

The J gene is TRBJ2-2, the V gene TRBV11-2; 7 positions agree with TRBD1. Germline CDR1 is SGHAT and CDR2 is FQNNGV. The ends lost 8 bases at V and 7 bases at J; junction bases unmatched: 7. This CDR3 region has 13 residues. The CDR3 is CASGRQGGGELFF. In DNA, the CDR3 is TGTGCCAGCGGCAGACAGGGTGGCGGGGAGCTGTTTTTT.